The entry below gives a single T cell receptor beta chain sequence along with its context. Original analysis: Out-of-frame sequences were removed, leaving a few million distinct TCRbeta sequences. Repertoires were generated with immunoSEQ multiplex PCR, while TCRdb's copy carries only in-frame clones and drops some. That table gives V, J and clone size, and the DNA gave D and trimming. The sample lists about 61,000 clones; 82% were seen once. Germline lookup yields CDR1 GTSNPN and CDR2 SVGIG (reference sequence). Germline trimming cut 7 bases from V and 7 bases from J; bases unmatched to any gene: 8. This CDR3 is built from 13 residues. Single viable CD3+CD4+CD8-CD45RO+ cells were sorted as the memory CD4+ T cells. CMV serostatus came from serum IgG against pp150, pp28, p38, p52. After thawing, CD4+ T cells were positively selected. The data belong to a study of memory CD4+ T cells and cytomegalovirus serostatus. On the study more broadly: Healthy Belgian adult donors included about nine CMV-positive and about two dozen CMV-negative people.

The sample comprised memory CD4+ T cells from blood. This chain joins TRBV30 and TRBJ2-7, with 12 bases aligning to TRBD2. The clonotype was recovered from an adult in good health and CMV-seronegative. CDR3: CAYRLAGVIEQYF. The CDR3 DNA follows: TGTGCCTACAGACTAGCGGGAGTTATAGAGCAGTACTTC.